This record covers a single T cell receptor (beta chain). In the study's own analysis: Using reference gene primer amplification, nucleated cell counts were estimated. Method: immunoSEQ multiplex PCR; TCRdb's copy keeps in-frame clones and lacks some. V and J calls and clone size are given by that table; D and trimming were obtained from the DNA. The sample lists 250,000 to 350,000 clones, about nine tenths occurring once. The data derive from a study of blood T cell repertoires in COVID-19. Trimming shortened V by 4 bases and J by 4 bases, and 12 bases separated the two germline ends. Germline CDR1 GTSNPN, CDR2 SVGIG (reference sequence). The CDR3 totals 13 residues.

The TCR originated in a woman aged 25 to 39 with COVID-19, enrolled during active disease. The source material was peripheral blood. The chain recombines TRBV30 with TRBJ2-3, with D possibly being TRBD2 (6 bases). The CDR3 bases are TGTGCCTGGAAGGTGCGGGGCCCAGATACGCAGTATTTT. This translates into CAWKVRGPDTQYF.